This T cell receptor beta chain is drawn from a study of cytomegalovirus exposure and HLA in healthy donors. Background on the study: The 120 validation repertoires, a later analysis reported, used the same platform as the 550 to 700 repertoires from the first cohort.

V shed 2 bases and J shed 4 bases, with 11 bases lying between them. This CDR3 region has 14 residues. The germline V gene has CDR1 MRHNA and CDR2 SNTAGT. TCRdb's copy holds only in-frame clones and misses some; the assay was immunoSEQ multiplex PCR. The sample shows roughly 70,000 clones, roughly 96% of them seen only once. The chain has TRBV6-4 and TRBJ1-2; weak D call: TRBD1 (6 bases). This clonotype was obtained from a man between 18 and 29 years old in good health and CMV-seronegative. The material sequenced was PBMCs. In DNA form, the CDR3 reads TGTGCCAGCAGTGACGCGGGGGCAGGCTATGGCTACACCTTC. Protein product: CASSDAGAGYGYTF.